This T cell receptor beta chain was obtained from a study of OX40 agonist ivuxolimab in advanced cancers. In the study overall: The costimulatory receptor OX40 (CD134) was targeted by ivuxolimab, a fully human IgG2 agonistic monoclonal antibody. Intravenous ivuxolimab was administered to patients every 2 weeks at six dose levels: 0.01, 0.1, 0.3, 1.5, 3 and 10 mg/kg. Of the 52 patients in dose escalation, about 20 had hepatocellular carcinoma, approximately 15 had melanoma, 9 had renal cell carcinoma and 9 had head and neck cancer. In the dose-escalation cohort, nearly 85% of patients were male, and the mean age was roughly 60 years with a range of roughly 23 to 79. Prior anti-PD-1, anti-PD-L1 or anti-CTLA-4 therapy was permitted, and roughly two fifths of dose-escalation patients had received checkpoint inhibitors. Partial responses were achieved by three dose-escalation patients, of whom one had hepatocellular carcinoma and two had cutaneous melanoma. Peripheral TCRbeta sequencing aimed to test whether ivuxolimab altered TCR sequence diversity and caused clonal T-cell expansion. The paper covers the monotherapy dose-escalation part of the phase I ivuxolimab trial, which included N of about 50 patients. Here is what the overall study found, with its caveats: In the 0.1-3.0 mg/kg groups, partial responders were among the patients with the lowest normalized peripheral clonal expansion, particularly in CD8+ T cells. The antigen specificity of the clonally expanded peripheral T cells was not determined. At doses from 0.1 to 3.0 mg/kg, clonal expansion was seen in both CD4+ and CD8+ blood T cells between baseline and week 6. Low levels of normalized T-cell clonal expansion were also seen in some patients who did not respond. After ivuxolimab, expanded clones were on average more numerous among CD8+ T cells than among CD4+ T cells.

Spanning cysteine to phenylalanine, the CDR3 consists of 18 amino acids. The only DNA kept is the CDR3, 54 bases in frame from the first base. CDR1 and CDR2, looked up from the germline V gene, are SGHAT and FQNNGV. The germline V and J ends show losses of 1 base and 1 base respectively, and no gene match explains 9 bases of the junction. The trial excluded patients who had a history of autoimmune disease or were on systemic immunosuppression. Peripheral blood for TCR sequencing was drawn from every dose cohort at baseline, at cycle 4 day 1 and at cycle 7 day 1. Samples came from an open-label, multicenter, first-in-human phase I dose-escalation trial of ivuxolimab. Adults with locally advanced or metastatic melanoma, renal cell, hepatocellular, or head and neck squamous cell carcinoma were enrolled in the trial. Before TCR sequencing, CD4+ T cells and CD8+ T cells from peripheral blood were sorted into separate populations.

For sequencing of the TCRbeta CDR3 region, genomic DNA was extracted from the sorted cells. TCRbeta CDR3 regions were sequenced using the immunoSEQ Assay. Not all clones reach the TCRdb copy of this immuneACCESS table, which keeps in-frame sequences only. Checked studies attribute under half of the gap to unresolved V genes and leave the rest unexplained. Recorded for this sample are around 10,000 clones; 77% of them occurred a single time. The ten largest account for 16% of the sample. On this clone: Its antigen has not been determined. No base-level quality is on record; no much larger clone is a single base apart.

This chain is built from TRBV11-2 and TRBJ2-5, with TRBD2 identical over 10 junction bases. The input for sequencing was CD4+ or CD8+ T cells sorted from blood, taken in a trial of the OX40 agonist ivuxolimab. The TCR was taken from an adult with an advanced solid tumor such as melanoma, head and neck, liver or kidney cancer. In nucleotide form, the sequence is TGTGCCAGCAGCTTAGTGGGTTATAGCGGGGGGCTCCAAGAGACCCAGTACTTC. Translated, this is CASSLVGYSGGLQETQYF.